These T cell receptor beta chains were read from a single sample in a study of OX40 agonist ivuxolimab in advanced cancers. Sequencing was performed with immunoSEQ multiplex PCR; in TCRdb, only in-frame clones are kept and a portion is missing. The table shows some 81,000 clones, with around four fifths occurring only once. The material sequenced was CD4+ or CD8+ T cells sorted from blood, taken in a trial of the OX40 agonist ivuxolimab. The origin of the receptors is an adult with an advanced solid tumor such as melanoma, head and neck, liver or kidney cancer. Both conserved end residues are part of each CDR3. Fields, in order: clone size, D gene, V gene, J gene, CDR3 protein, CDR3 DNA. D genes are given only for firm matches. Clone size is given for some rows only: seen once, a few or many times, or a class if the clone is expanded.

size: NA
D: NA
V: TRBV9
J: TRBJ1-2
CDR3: CASSVEGSYGYTF
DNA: TGTGCCAGCAGCGTAGAGGGCAGCTATGGCTACACCTTC

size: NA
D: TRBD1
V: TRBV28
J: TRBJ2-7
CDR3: CASSPQGAISYEQYF
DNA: TGTGCCAGCAGTCCCCAGGGGGCTATATCCTACGAGCAGTACTTC

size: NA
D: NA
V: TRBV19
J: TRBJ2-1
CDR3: CASRRDNYNEQFF
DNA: TGTGCCAGTAGAAGGGACAACTACAATGAGCAGTTCTTC

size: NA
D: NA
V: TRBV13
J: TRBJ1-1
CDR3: CASSLGGNRRSMNTEAFF
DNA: TGTGCCAGCAGCTTAGGAGGGAATAGGCGGAGTATGAACACTGAAGCTTTCTTT

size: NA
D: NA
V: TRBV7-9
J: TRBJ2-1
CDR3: CASSSTTRVSYNEQFF
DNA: TGTGCCAGCAGCTCCACGACGAGGGTCTCCTACAATGAGCAGTTCTTC

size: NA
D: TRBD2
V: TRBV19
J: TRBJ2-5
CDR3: CASSSTSGRGETQYF
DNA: TGTGCCAGTAGTTCAACTAGCGGGAGAGGAGAGACCCAGTACTTC

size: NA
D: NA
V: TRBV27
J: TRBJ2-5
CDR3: CASSTRLGVQETQYF
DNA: TGTGCCAGCAGTACCAGACTAGGGGTCCAAGAGACCCAGTACTTC

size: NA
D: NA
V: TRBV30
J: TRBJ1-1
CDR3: CAWSVRDSTEAFF
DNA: TGTGCCTGGAGTGTCCGGGATTCCACTGAAGCTTTCTTT

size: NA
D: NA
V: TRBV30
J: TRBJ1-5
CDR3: CAWGIRGNQPQHF
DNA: TGTGCCTGGGGAATCCGGGGCAATCAGCCCCAGCATTTT

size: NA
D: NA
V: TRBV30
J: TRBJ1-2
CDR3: CAWNLGATQYGYTF
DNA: TGTGCCTGGAACCTCGGGGCGACCCAATATGGCTACACCTTC

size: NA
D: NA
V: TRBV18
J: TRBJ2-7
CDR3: CASSPGSYEQYF
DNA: TGTGCCAGCTCGCCAGGGAGCTACGAGCAGTACTTC

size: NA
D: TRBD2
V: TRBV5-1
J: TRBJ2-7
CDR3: CASSAGLAGGTYEQYF
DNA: TGCGCCAGCAGCGCGGGACTAGCGGGAGGTACCTACGAGCAGTACTTC

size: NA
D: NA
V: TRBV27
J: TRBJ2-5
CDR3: CASSLGTPGETQYF
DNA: TGTGCCAGCAGTTTAGGCACCCCGGGGGAGACCCAGTACTTC

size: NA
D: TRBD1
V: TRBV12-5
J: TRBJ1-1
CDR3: CASATGGGTEAFF
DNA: TGTGCTAGTGCCACAGGGGGGGGCACTGAAGCTTTCTTT

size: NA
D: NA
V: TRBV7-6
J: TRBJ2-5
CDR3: CASSLDGGIQETQYF
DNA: TGTGCCAGCAGCTTAGATGGGGGGATCCAAGAGACCCAGTACTTC

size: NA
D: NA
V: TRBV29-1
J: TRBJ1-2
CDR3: CSVDVGWSYGYTF
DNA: TGCAGCGTTGATGTGGGCTGGAGCTATGGCTACACCTTC

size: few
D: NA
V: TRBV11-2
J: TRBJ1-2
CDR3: CASSLDRPYGYTF
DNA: TGTGCCAGCAGCTTAGACAGGCCCTATGGCTACACCTTC

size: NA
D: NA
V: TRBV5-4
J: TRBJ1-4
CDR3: CASSLDRDGSEKLFF
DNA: TGTGCCAGCAGCTTGGATAGGGATGGTTCCGAAAAACTGTTTTTT

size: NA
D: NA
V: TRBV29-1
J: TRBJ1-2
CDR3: CSVTWGSGYTF
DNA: TGCAGCGTGACGTGGGGGAGTGGCTACACCTTC

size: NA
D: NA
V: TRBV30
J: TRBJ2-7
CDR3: CAWSSRTLSGEQYF
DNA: TGTGCCTGGAGTTCCAGGACGTTGTCGGGGGAGCAGTACTTC

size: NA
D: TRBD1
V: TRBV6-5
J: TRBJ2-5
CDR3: CASSRGQGARAQYF
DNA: TGTGCCAGCAGCCGGGGACAGGGGGCCAGGGCCCAGTACTTC

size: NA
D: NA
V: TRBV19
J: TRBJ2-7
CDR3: CASSYRKQAYEQYF
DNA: TGTGCCAGTAGTTATAGAAAACAAGCCTACGAGCAGTACTTC

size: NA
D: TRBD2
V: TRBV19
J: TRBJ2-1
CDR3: CASSKTSGQNNEQFF
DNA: TGTGCCAGTAGTAAGACTAGCGGGCAGAACAATGAGCAGTTCTTC

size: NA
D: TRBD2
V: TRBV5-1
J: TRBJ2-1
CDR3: CASSPGLAGGRNEQFF
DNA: TGCGCCAGCAGCCCTGGACTAGCGGGGGGGCGCAATGAGCAGTTCTTC

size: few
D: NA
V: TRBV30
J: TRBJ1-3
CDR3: CAWSVGNTIYF
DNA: TGTGCCTGGAGTGTGGGAAACACCATATATTTT